These 29 T cell receptor beta chains were all obtained from the same sample, sequenced in a study of T-cell reconstitution after alpha-beta-depleted transplantation in children. Unique molecular identifiers were built into the TCRbeta library. Using its own MiXCR run on the PCR reads, TCRdb lists one record per CDR3 protein. The data show some 550,000 distinct CDR3 sequences, 20% to 25% seen once. This sample comprised PBMCs, mostly from graft donor cells, obtained 360 days after TCRalphabeta/CD19-depleted stem cell transplant. These receptors originate from a boy under two years old who had a stem cell transplant for acute myeloid leukemia, so the T cells may come from the graft donor.

This clonotype was seen ten or more times. The gene calls are TRBV27 and TRBJ1-1, with TRBD1 matching over 7 bases. Germline V gives CDR1 MNHEY, CDR2 SMNVEV (reference sequence). V trimming: 5 bases; J trimming: 11 bases; junction bases outside the gene matches: 8. This CDR3 contains 12 residues. The CDR3 bases are TGTGCCAGCAGTGAATTAGACAGGGAGGCTTTCTTT. It translates to CASSELDREAFF.

The table lists this clonotype with a few counts. The CDR3 DNA is TGCAGTGCTAGGGACAGTAGCTCCTATAATTCACCCCTCCACTTT. It encodes CSARDSSSYNSPLHF. The rearrangement uses TRBV20-1 and TRBJ1-6, with D perhaps TRBD1 (6 bases). Germline V lookup: CDR1 DFQATT, CDR2 SNEGSKA (reference sequence). The germline V and J ends were trimmed by 3 bases and 0 bases, with 9 bases remaining between them. The CDR3 is 15 residues long.

The gene calls are TRBV6-5 and TRBJ2-1, with 9 bases fitting TRBD1. This CDR3 region has 15 residues. Unmatched junction bases numbered 7, after V lost 4 bases and J lost 6 bases. Germline-derived CDR1 and CDR2 are MNHEY and SVGAGI. CDR3 nucleotides: TGTGCCAGCAGTTCTCGGCCGGGACAGGGCAATGAGCAGTTCTTC. Translated, it gives CASSSRPGQGNEQFF.

V gene TRBV12-3 or TRBV12-4 combines with J gene TRBJ2-7; 8 bases map to TRBD1. Unmatched junction bases numbered 10, after V lost 5 bases and J lost 4 bases. The CDR3 spans 15 residues. The CDR3 here is CASSGGDRGWYEQYF. The CDR3 DNA sequence: TGTGCCAGCAGTGGAGGCGACAGGGGTTGGTACGAGCAGTACTTC.

The rearrangement uses TRBV11-3 and TRBJ2-1, with D perhaps matching TRBD1 (5 bases). V was pared by 2 bases and J by 7 bases, with 18 bases between. Germline CDR1 is SGHNT and CDR2 is YENEEA. The CDR3 is 16 amino acids. The CDR3 region is CASSLRPAQGTNEQFF. CDR3 sequence (DNA): TGTGCCAGCAGCTTACGACCTGCGCAGGGAACAAATGAGCAGTTCTTC. Full variable domain (missing parts from reference TRBV11-3 and TRBJ2-1): EAGVVQSPRYKIIEKKQPVAFWCNPISGHNTLYWYLQNLGQGPELLIRYENEEAVDDSQLPKDRFSAERLKGVDSTLKIQPAELGDSAVYLCASSLRPAQGTNEQFFGPGTRLTVL.

This sequence joins TRBV11-2 and TRBJ2-2; no reliable D call. The V end was cut by 7 bases, the J end by 4 bases, with 25 bases between. The CDR3 loop spans 18 amino acids. Germline assignment: CDR1 SGHAT and CDR2 FQNNGV. CDR3 residues: CASTFGSLIRTTTGELFF. Here the CDR3 DNA reads TGTGCCAGCACCTTCGGATCCCTTATAAGGACCACCACCGGGGAGCTGTTTTTT.

This clonotype was counted many times. This chain connects TRBV29-1 to TRBJ2-1; 9 bases line up with TRBD2. Germline V gene data show CDR1 as SQVTM and CDR2 as ANQGSEA. This CDR3 has 14 amino acids. The V segment lost 5 bases and the J segment 4 bases; nucleotides outside the gene matches: 6. The chain's CDR3 is CSVHPGLAYNEQFF. The CDR3 DNA sequence: TGCAGCGTTCATCCGGGACTAGCTTACAATGAGCAGTTCTTC.

This clonotype came up many times. The chain couples TRBV3-1 to TRBJ1-1; 10 nucleotides match TRBD1. Germline trimming cut 5 bases from V and 6 bases from J; bases unmatched to any gene: 6. CDR3 size: 14 residues. CDR1 and CDR2 (germline): LGHDT, YNNKEL (reference sequence). CDR3 region: CASSNAGTGAEAFF. In DNA, the CDR3 is TGTGCCAGCAGCAACGCCGGGACAGGGGCTGAAGCTTTCTTT.

This clonotype was observed once. The chain uses TRBV7-8 and TRBJ2-7; TRBD1 is a possible D gene (6 bases). Germline CDR1 is SGHVS and CDR2 is FQNEAQ. Trimming removed 5 bases from V and 4 bases from J, with 18 bases in between. This CDR3 spans 15 amino acids. Written as DNA, the CDR3 is TGTGCCAGCAGCGTTGGGGTGATTAGGGGGTACGAGCAGTACTTC. Amino acids: CASSVGVIRGYEQYF.

This clonotype has a count of ten or more. V and J are TRBV10-3 and TRBJ2-3, with TRBD2 matching over 10 bases. The germline V gene encodes CDR1 ENHRY and CDR2 SYGVKD. V trimming: 0 bases; J trimming: 2 bases; junction bases outside the gene matches: 5. The CDR3 has 17 residues. CDR3 in amino acids: CAISESSSGGHTDTQYF. The CDR3 DNA reads TGTGCCATCAGTGAGTCGTCTAGCGGGGGCCACACAGATACGCAGTATTTT.

The genes are TRBV4-1 and TRBJ1-1; maybe TRBD1 (5 bases). Trimming removed 2 bases at V and 0 bases at J, with 10 bases between. CDR3 size: 15 residues. Germline CDR1 reads MGHRA; CDR2 reads YSYEKL. The CDR3 sequence: CASSQQQALNTEAFF. The CDR3 DNA is TGCGCCAGCAGCCAACAACAGGCCTTGAACACTGAAGCTTTCTTT.

This clonotype was detected a few times. This rearrangement joins TRBV20-1 to TRBJ2-2; tentative D call: TRBD2 (5 bases). The CDR3 length is 15 residues. V was shortened by 0 bases and J by 1 base, with 9 bases between the two germline ends. The V gene's germline CDR1 is DFQATT and CDR2 SNEGSKA (reference sequence). The CDR3 spells CSARDPRGNTGELFF. The CDR3 coding sequence is TGCAGTGCTAGAGACCCACGGGGGAACACCGGGGAGCTGTTTTTT.

In this sample, this clonotype turned up many times. The chain uses TRBV28 and TRBJ2-1; D is possibly TRBD2 (5 bases). The CDR3 contains 16 residues. The ends were cut back, 5 bases at V and 0 bases at J, with 14 bases in the middle. Germline CDR1 reads MDHEN; CDR2 reads SYDVKM. This CDR3 is CASSVPRAGSYNEQFF. The CDR3 coding sequence is TGTGCCAGCAGTGTACCGAGGGCGGGCTCCTACAATGAGCAGTTCTTC.

There are a few counts of this clonotype. The gene calls are TRBV5-6 and TRBJ2-3; 9 nucleotides match TRBD1. Per germline, CDR1 SGHDT and CDR2 YYEEEE. The CDR3 contains 16 residues. The trim removed 4 bases at V and 3 bases at J, leaving 9 bases unmatched. CDR3 sequence reads: CASSIDRGGKTDTQYF. CDR3 nucleotides: TGTGCCAGCAGCATCGACAGGGGGGGTAAAACAGATACGCAGTATTTT.

The CDR3 nucleotides are TGCGCCAGCAGGGATGGGACAGGGTGGGATCAGCCCCAGCATTTT. Residues: CASRDGTGWDQPQHF. V gene TRBV10-2 combines with J gene TRBJ1-5; 9 nucleotides line up with TRBD1. V shed 6 bases, J shed 5 bases, and the junction held 8 bases outside the gene matches. The CDR3 is 15 amino acids. Germline V gene sequence: CDR1 WSHSY, CDR2 SAAADI.

This clonotype was observed a handful of times. This sequence joins TRBV7-2 and TRBJ1-1; D perhaps matches TRBD1 (5 bases). V lost 5 bases and J lost 2, with 12 bases in between. The CDR3 extends over 14 amino acids. Looked up from germline, CDR1 is SGHTA and CDR2 is FQGNSA. CDR3 region: CASSIRGINTEAFF. The DNA of the CDR3 is TGTGCCAGCAGCATCCGGGGGATCAACACTGAAGCTTTCTTT.

This clonotype was observed a few times. This chain uses TRBV7-2 with TRBJ2-5, with D uncertain. V was pared by 1 base and J by 2 bases, with 11 bases between. CDR1 and CDR2 (germline): SGHTA, FQGNSA. The CDR3 is made up of 15 amino acids. CDR3 sequence reads: CASSLDPGFQETQYF. The CDR3 coding sequence is TGTGCCAGCAGCTTAGATCCTGGATTTCAAGAGACCCAGTACTTC.

This clonotype has more than one count but fewer than ten. V and J are TRBV20-1 and TRBJ2-7, with 8 bases that match TRBD1. Per the germline V gene, CDR1 is DFQATT and CDR2 is SNEGSKA (reference sequence). V shed 5 bases and J 9 bases; nucleotides not matched to a gene: 12. The CDR3 is 13 amino acids. CDR3 protein: CSADPETGERQYF. The CDR3 DNA follows: TGCAGTGCTGATCCTGAGACAGGGGAGCGGCAGTACTTC.

This clonotype was counted ten times or more. The rearrangement joins TRBV5-6 to TRBJ2-1; weak D call: TRBD2 (6 bases). The CDR3 is 12 amino acids. Germline V gives CDR1 SGHDT, CDR2 YYEEEE. V lost 0 bases, J lost 13 bases, and 11 bases lay in between. CDR3 coding DNA: TGTGCCAGCAGCTTGGATCCGGGAGCCCAGTTCTTC. Protein sequence: CASSLDPGAQFF.

This clonotype was found many times. V gene TRBV20-1 combines with J gene TRBJ2-3, with 14 bases that match TRBD2. Germline-derived CDR1 and CDR2 are DFQATT and SNEGSKA (reference sequence). Trimming removed 4 bases from V and 4 bases from J; junction bases left unmatched: 1. The CDR3 totals 14 residues. In nucleotides, the CDR3 is TGCAGTGCTAAGGGACTAGCGGGGGCAGATACGCAGTATTTT. Protein product: CSAKGLAGADTQYF.

This clonotype was found a few times. The V gene is TRBV21-1, the J gene TRBJ2-7; the D segment call TRBD1 is taken from the table without a DNA check. TRBV21-1 is tagged as a pseudogene. This CDR3 contains 12 residues. The CDR3 protein is CASSKTGNEQYV. DNA for the CDR3: TGTGCCAGCAGCAAGACAGGAAACGAGCAGTACGTC.

This clonotype was seen many times. The rearrangement uses TRBV29-1 and TRBJ2-1; 11 nucleotides agree with TRBD2. CDR1 and CDR2 from the germline V gene are SQVTM and ANQGSEA. This CDR3 region has 15 residues. J gave up 5 bases and V 7 bases, and 10 bases lay outside the gene matches. The CDR3 bases are TGCAGCGCCCTACGCCTAGCGGGGGGAAACAATGAGCAGTTCTTC. Protein: CSALRLAGGNNEQFF.

This clonotype came up a few times. This chain connects TRBV12-3 or TRBV12-4 to TRBJ2-7; D not resolved. V shed 4 bases and J shed 2 bases, with 9 bases lying between them. The CDR3 is made up of 13 amino acids. This CDR3 is CASSSPTTYEQYF. CDR3 in DNA: TGTGCCAGCAGTTCCCCAACTACCTACGAGCAGTACTTC.

In its sample, this clonotype was seen a few times. The chain combines TRBV20-1 with TRBJ1-3; 9 positions match TRBD1. Trimming cost V 6 bases and J 4 bases; bases outside gene matches: 13. This CDR3 has 16 residues. Germline loops: CDR1 DFQATT, CDR2 SNEGSKA (reference sequence). The CDR3 region has the DNA TGCAGTGCAAACCGACAAGCCGGGACAGGGGGAAACACCATATATTTT. As protein: CSANRQAGTGGNTIYF.

The chain recombines TRBV7-8 with TRBJ1-4, with 9 bases that match TRBD1. The V gene's germline CDR1 is SGHVS and CDR2 FQNEAQ. The CDR3 contains 14 residues. With V trimmed by 5 bases and J by 12 bases, 10 bases remained unmatched. CDR3 loop: CASSPRDRVGELFF. The CDR3 region has the DNA TGTGCCAGCAGCCCCCGGGACAGGGTAGGCGAACTGTTTTTT.

This chain uses TRBV28 with TRBJ2-7; D is unclear. CDR3 length equals 16 residues. Germline loops: CDR1 MDHEN, CDR2 SYDVKM. The V and J ends lost 5 bases and 2 bases respectively, with 19 bases between them. CDR3 DNA: TGTGCCAGCAGTCCCCCCACGGCTGTGGTCACCTACGAGCAGTACTTC. Encoded protein: CASSPPTAVVTYEQYF.

This clonotype was observed a few times. CDR3 loop: CSAAEAGQGDLSTDTQYF. The DNA of the CDR3 is TGCAGTGCAGCCGAGGCCGGACAGGGCGACCTGAGCACAGATACGCAGTATTTT. The rearrangement joins TRBV20-1 to TRBJ2-3; 8 bases map to TRBD1. Germline CDR1 is DFQATT and CDR2 is SNEGSKA (reference sequence). Trimming cost V 6 bases and J 0 bases; bases outside gene matches: 17. This CDR3 is built from 18 residues.

The chain uses TRBV12-3 or TRBV12-4 and TRBJ1-1; the D is unclear. V was cut by 6 bases and J by 0 bases, with 11 bases left in between. The CDR3 covers 14 residues. CDR3 sequence: CASSSRIMNTEAFF. Written as DNA, the CDR3 is TGTGCCAGCAGCTCCAGGATTATGAACACTGAAGCTTTCTTT.

The chain combines TRBV29-1 with TRBJ2-5; possibly TRBD1 or TRBD2 for D (6 bases each). The CDR3 has 13 amino acids. Trimming shortened V by 7 bases and J by 5 bases, and 17 bases separated the two germline ends. Per germline, CDR1 SQVTM and CDR2 ANQGSEA. Here the CDR3 DNA reads TGCAGCGCACGGGGGCGGTTCGGGGAGACCCAGTACTTC. It codes for CSARGRFGETQYF.